Below, 25 T cell receptor beta chains from the same sample are listed, as sequenced in a study of OX40 agonist ivuxolimab in advanced cancers. Sequenced by immunoSEQ multiplex PCR; TCRdb stores in-frame clones only, minus some. In the table there are about 160,000 clones, under 95% of which are singletons. Specimen: CD4+ or CD8+ T cells sorted from blood, collected in a trial of the OX40 agonist ivuxolimab. All receptors come from an adult with an advanced solid tumor such as melanoma, head and neck, liver or kidney cancer.

V usage is TRBV7-6 and J usage is TRBJ1-5, with TRBD1 as a possible D gene (5 bases). Germline V gives CDR1 SGHVS, CDR2 FNYEAQ. CDR3 length: 16 residues. The V and J ends lost 0 bases and 2 bases respectively, with 11 bases between them. CDR3 sequence (DNA): TGTGCCAGCAGCTTAGCGGGGGAAGGGGGCAATCAGCCCCAGCATTTT. It encodes CASSLAGEGGNQPQHF.

The chain employs TRBV7-8 and TRBJ2-1, with D possibly matching TRBD2 (6 bases). The V and J ends lost 5 bases and 6 bases respectively, with 11 bases between them. Germline CDR1 and CDR2: SGHVS and FQNEAQ. The CDR3 has 13 amino acids. The chain's CDR3 is CASSRRRGNEQFF. CDR3 nucleotides: TGTGCCAGCAGCAGGCGGAGGGGCAATGAGCAGTTCTTC.

The J gene is TRBJ2-5, the V gene TRBV5-1; D is unresolved. The CDR3 has 13 residues. Germline CDR1 reads SGHRS; CDR2 reads YFSETQ. V lost 4 bases and J 1 base, leaving 8 bases between the germline ends. CDR3 in amino acids: CASSDRLQETQYF. CDR3 bases: TGCGCCAGCAGCGACCGACTCCAAGAGACCCAGTACTTC.

The gene calls are TRBV19 and TRBJ1-5; a possible D gene is TRBD1 (6 bases). Trimming pared 7 bases from V and 4 bases from J, leaving 11 bases between. This CDR3 spans 13 amino acids. Germline assignment: CDR1 LNHDA and CDR2 SQIVND (reference sequence). The CDR3 coding sequence is TGTGCCAGTACCCGAGGGGGGAATCAGCCCCAGCATTTT. Its translation: CASTRGGNQPQHF. Full variable domain (remainder filled in from reference TRBV19 and TRBJ1-5): DGGITQSPKYLFRKEGQNVTLSCEQNLNHDAMYWYRQDPGQGLRLIYYSQIVNDFQKGDIAEGYSVSREKKESFPLTVTSAQKNPTAFYLCASTRGGNQPQHFGDGTRLSIL.

This rearrangement joins TRBV18 to TRBJ2-1; D is possibly TRBD1 or TRBD2 (5 bases each). The CDR3 length is 15 residues. V was trimmed by 1 base and J by 3 bases, leaving 10 bases between them. Looked up from germline, CDR1 is KGHSH and CDR2 is LQKENI. The CDR3 DNA sequence: TGTGCCAGCTCACCACTTTGGGGGAACTACAATGAGCAGTTCTTC. This gives the protein CASSPLWGNYNEQFF.

The gene calls are TRBV7-2 and TRBJ1-5; a possible D gene is TRBD1 (5 bases). Germline CDR1 and CDR2: SGHTA and FQGNSA. V dropped 4 bases and J dropped 0 bases, with 10 bases sitting between them. This CDR3 region has 15 residues. The CDR3: CASSYDSNSNQPQHF. As DNA, the CDR3 is TGTGCCAGCAGCTATGACAGCAATAGCAATCAGCCCCAGCATTTT.

Only a few counts were recorded for this clone. The chain combines TRBV28 with TRBJ2-7; TRBD2 aligns across 7 bases. V shed 3 bases, J shed 3 bases, and the junction held 2 bases outside the gene matches. The CDR3 covers 13 residues. The germline gives CDR1 MDHEN, CDR2 SYDVKM. The CDR3 sequence: CASSLTSLYEQYF. CDR3 DNA: TGTGCCAGCAGTTTGACTAGCCTCTACGAGCAGTACTTC.

The rearrangement uses TRBV5-1 and TRBJ1-4; 7 bases map to TRBD1. Losses at the gene ends were 3 bases for V and 8 bases for J; bases not matched to a gene: 7. The germline gives CDR1 SGHRS, CDR2 YFSETQ. This CDR3 contains 14 residues. CDR3 in amino acids: CASSSTGLQEKLFF. The CDR3 DNA is TGCGCCAGCAGCTCGACAGGGTTACAAGAAAAACTGTTTTTT.

The V and J genes are TRBV7-9 and TRBJ2-7, with D possibly TRBD2 on 6 matching bases. Germline assignment: CDR1 SEHNR and CDR2 FQNEAQ (reference sequence). The CDR3 covers 15 residues. V lost 3 bases and J lost 2, with 14 bases in between. CDR3 DNA sequence: TGTGCCAGCAGCTTTCTTACGGGGGAAGCCTACGAGCAGTACTTC. The encoded protein is CASSFLTGEAYEQYF.

This clone was recorded a few times. The chain joins TRBV7-3 to TRBJ1-3; 9 nucleotides line up with TRBD1. V was clipped by 5 bases and J by 4 bases; unmatched bases: 9. Germline V CDR1 and CDR2: SGHTA, FQGTGA. CDR3 length: 16 amino acids. Here the CDR3 reads CASSPTGTGRGNTIYF. CDR3 bases: TGTGCCAGCAGCCCTACCGGGACAGGGAGAGGAAACACCATATATTTT. The full variable domain, rest sourced from reference TRBV7-3 and TRBJ1-3, is GAGVSQTPSNKVTEKGKYVELRCDPISGHTALYWYRQSLGQGPEFLIYFQGTGAADDSGLPNDRFFAVRPEGSVSTLKIQRTERGDSAVYLCASSPTGTGRGNTIYFGEGSWLTVV.

This clone was observed a single time. The chain joins TRBV19 to TRBJ1-3; 8 nucleotides agree with TRBD1. This CDR3 region has 15 residues. CDR1 is LNHDA and CDR2 is SQIVND in the germline V gene (reference sequence). J gave up 0 bases and V 6 bases, and 4 bases lay outside the gene matches. The CDR3 here is CASRRQGASGNTIYF. Here the CDR3 DNA reads TGTGCCAGTAGGCGGCAGGGGGCCTCTGGAAACACCATATATTTT.

The genes are TRBV19 and TRBJ2-5; 10 bases match TRBD2. The V gene end was trimmed by 5 bases and the J gene end by 4 bases; junction bases not matched to a gene: 13. The CDR3 is 17 amino acids. Germline V gene data show CDR1 as LNHDA and CDR2 as SQIVND (reference sequence). In DNA, the CDR3 is TGTGCCAGTAGTGTGGGGTCTACTAGCGGGATTGGAGAGACCCAGTACTTC. Translation gives CASSVGSTSGIGETQYF.

This chain links TRBV7-3 with TRBJ2-1; 14 bases match TRBD2. The germline V gene encodes CDR1 SGHTA and CDR2 FQGTGA. After removal of 5 bases from V and 0 bases from J, the junction contained 0 bases not matched to a gene. CDR3 length equals 16 residues. In DNA form, the CDR3 reads TGTGCCAGCAGCGGGACTAGCGGGAGCTCCTACAATGAGCAGTTCTTC. This sequence encodes CASSGTSGSSYNEQFF.

Of note for this clone: A read error may account for a junction end that differs from germline. This chain connects TRBV4-3 to TRBJ2-2, with 9 bases that match TRBD2. Germline V CDR1 and CDR2: LGHNA, YSLEER. The CDR3 totals 17 residues. The CDR3 nucleotides read TGCGCCAACAGCCAGGATTGGGCGGGGGGGACAATCAGGGAGCTGTTTTTT. This gives the protein CANSQDWAGGTIRELFF.

The genes are TRBV5-1 and TRBJ2-1; no reliable D call. CDR1 is SGHRS and CDR2 is YFSETQ in the germline V gene. The CDR3 is made up of 16 amino acids. The V end lost 3 bases, the J end lost 6 bases, and 19 bases lay between the germline ends. Here the CDR3 reads CASSSEFARRSNEQFF. CDR3 DNA sequence: TGCGCCAGCAGCTCGGAGTTCGCGAGGCGCAGCAATGAGCAGTTCTTC.

For the CDR3, the DNA is TGTGCCAGCAGCTCAACGGACAGGGCCGAAGCTTTCTTT. It specifies CASSSTDRAEAFF. The chain joins TRBV7-9 to TRBJ1-1; 8 bases align to TRBD1. The CDR3 sequence is 13 residues long. Germline lookup yields CDR1 SEHNR and CDR2 FQNEAQ (reference sequence). V lost 4 bases and J lost 8; bases outside the gene matches: 6.

This clone came up once. This chain links TRBV6-4 with TRBJ2-6; D is perhaps TRBD1 or TRBD2 (5 bases each). V lost 6 bases and J lost 3, with 9 bases in between. Germline loops: CDR1 MRHNA, CDR2 SNTAGT. The CDR3 totals 14 residues. The CDR3 here is CASRGTGGANVLTF. The CDR3 DNA reads TGTGCCAGCAGAGGGACCGGTGGGGCCAACGTCCTGACTTTC.

The chain uses TRBV6-5 and TRBJ2-1; a weak D match, TRBD1 (6 bases). Germline V gene data show CDR1 as MNHEY and CDR2 as SVGAGI. The CDR3 extends over 14 amino acids. V gave up 5 bases and J gave up 6 bases, with 14 bases separating them. Written as DNA, the CDR3 is TGTGCCAGCAGTGTAGGACAGCGTCTCAATGAGCAGTTCTTC. Translation: CASSVGQRLNEQFF.

This chain uses TRBV11-1 with TRBJ1-1; D remains ambiguous. The CDR3 extends over 13 amino acids. The germline V gene encodes CDR1 SGHAT and CDR2 FQDESV (reference sequence). V shed 5 bases and J shed 0 bases, with 7 bases lying between them. The CDR3: CASSELLNTEAFF. The CDR3 DNA reads TGTGCCAGCAGCGAACTCTTGAACACTGAAGCTTTCTTT. Supplemented by reference TRBV11-1 and TRBJ1-1, the full variable domain reads EAEVAQSPRYKITEKSQAVAFWCDPISGHATLYWYRQILGQGPELLVQFQDESVVDDSQLPKDRFSAERLKGVDSTLKIQPAELGDSAMYLCASSELLNTEAFFGQGTRLTVV.

The chain couples TRBV7-9 to TRBJ2-5; 8 nucleotides line up with TRBD1. V shed 5 bases, J shed 0 bases, and the junction held 2 bases outside the gene matches. The CDR3 covers 14 residues. Germline-derived CDR1 and CDR2 are SEHNR and FQNEAQ (reference sequence). CDR3 DNA sequence: TGTGCCAGCAGCCGGGACAGGAACCAAGAGACCCAGTACTTC. Translating gives CASSRDRNQETQYF.

The V gene is TRBV19, the J gene TRBJ1-1; D is perhaps TRBD1 (5 bases). Germline CDR1 LNHDA, CDR2 SQIVND (reference sequence). Between the trimmed V and J ends, which lost 3 bases and 4 bases, there was a span of 18 bases. This CDR3 spans 16 amino acids. The DNA of the CDR3 is TGTGCCAGTAGTATCCGGTATTCAGGGCGGACCACTGAAGCTTTCTTT. It codes for CASSIRYSGRTTEAFF.

The V call is TRBV30, the J call TRBJ2-7; D remains unclear. Germline lookup yields CDR1 GTSNPN and CDR2 SVGIG (reference sequence). Between the trimmed V and J ends, which lost 0 bases and 7 bases, there was a span of 7 bases. This CDR3 has 11 residues. The CDR3 protein is CAWSVLREQYF. The CDR3 DNA is TGTGCCTGGAGTGTATTGAGGGAGCAGTACTTC.

This chain links TRBV5-4 with TRBJ2-5; 9 nucleotides match TRBD2. Trimming removed 2 bases from V and 7 bases from J; junction bases left unmatched: 9. The CDR3 totals 15 residues. Per germline, CDR1 SGHNT and CDR2 YYREEE (reference sequence). CDR3 sequence (DNA): TGTGCCAGCAGCTTCGTGAGCGGGGGGCAGGGGACCCAGTACTTC. Translated: CASSFVSGGQGTQYF.

The CDR3 DNA follows: TGTGCCAGCCGGGGACAGGGGGCATTGAACACTGAAGCTTTCTTT. This sequence encodes CASRGQGALNTEAFF. The rearrangement uses TRBV18 and TRBJ1-1, with 12 bases matching TRBD1. The germline CDR1 and CDR2 sequences are KGHSH and LQKENI. Unmatched junction bases numbered 4, after V lost 8 bases and J lost 0 bases. The CDR3 consists of 15 residues.

The sample holds one count of this clone. The V call is TRBV28, the J call TRBJ1-2; 8 nucleotides match TRBD1. The junction had 7 bases not matched to a gene; V was cut back by 4 bases and J by 0 bases. The CDR3 extends over 16 amino acids. In germline, CDR1 is MDHEN, CDR2 SYDVKM. CDR3 bases: TGTGCCAGCAGTTCGGGACAGGCTCAAACTAACTATGGCTACACCTTC. Translating gives CASSSGQAQTNYGYTF.